This TCR beta chain was recorded in a study of T cells in Graves' hyperthyroidism and ophthalmopathy. Clinicians diagnosed patients from clinical symptoms, serum thyroxine and TRAb, thyroid ultrasound and orbital computed tomography. Amplification targeted TCR beta CDR3 regions from RNA transcripts. In the first-round RT-PCR of the TCR CDR3, the HTBI primer set was used. TCRdb fed the multiplex PCR reads into MiXCR, producing one record per CDR3 protein. The table lists roughly 660,000 distinct CDR3 sequences, 17% of them singletons. The table lists this clonotype with many counts. This CDR3 comprises 15 residues. V was trimmed by 4 bases and J by 1 base, leaving 11 bases between them. Germline CDR1 reads SNHLY; CDR2 reads FYNNEI.

The sequencing input was blood. The sequence came from a middle-aged man with Graves' hyperthyroidism. The V call is TRBV2, the J call TRBJ1-5; D gene unclear. CDR3 in DNA: TGTGCCAGCAGTGGGCAGCCGCTAAGCAATCAGCCCCAGCATTTT. It is translated as CASSGQPLSNQPQHF. Full variable domain (missing parts from reference TRBV2 and TRBJ1-5): EPEVTQTPSHQVTQMGQEVILRCVPISNHLYFYWYRQILGQKVEFLVSFYNNEISEKSEIFDDQFSVERPDGSNFTLKIRSTKLEDSAMYFCASSGQPLSNQPQHFGDGTRLSIL.